This passage covers 10 T cell receptor beta chains from one sample sequenced in a study of blood T cell repertoires in COVID-19. Only in-frame clones appear in the TCRdb table, and some are missing; sequencing was by immunoSEQ multiplex PCR. This sample has a few hundred thousand clones, with over 80% found just once. The sequencing sample was made of peripheral blood. All receptors derive from a man aged 30 to 39 who had recovered from COVID-19.

V and J are TRBV5-1 and TRBJ2-2, with D perhaps TRBD1 (6 bases). In germline, CDR1 is SGHRS, CDR2 YFSETQ. The CDR3 is 16 residues long. V lost 4 bases and J 0 bases, leaving 13 bases between the germline ends. CDR3 DNA sequence: TGCGCCAGCAGCCCTCAGGGGCCCGCGAACACCGGGGAGCTGTTTTTT. Translating it yields CASSPQGPANTGELFF.

V is TRBV18 and J is TRBJ1-2; D gene ambiguous. CDR3 length equals 14 residues. CDR1 is KGHSH and CDR2 is LQKENI in the germline V gene. V was trimmed by 4 bases and J by 3 bases, leaving 12 bases between them. The CDR3 region has the DNA TGTGCCAGCTCACTGAGGGCGGCGTACTATGGCTACACCTTC. Translating it yields CASSLRAAYYGYTF. Full variable domain (remainder filled in from reference TRBV18 and TRBJ1-2): NAGVMQNPRHLVRRRGQEARLRCSPMKGHSHVYWYRQLPEEGLKFMVYLQKENIIDESGMPKERFSAEFPKEGPSILRIQQVVRGDSAAYFCASSLRAAYYGYTFGSGTRLTVV.

J is TRBJ2-3 and V is TRBV11-2; 8 positions match TRBD2. Per germline, CDR1 SGHAT and CDR2 FQNNGV. Unmatched junction bases numbered 8, after V lost 0 bases and J lost 0 bases. This CDR3 is 18 amino acids long. CDR3 sequence reads: CASSLDGLAGTSTDTQYF. The CDR3 region has the DNA TGTGCCAGCAGCTTAGACGGGCTAGCGGGTACTAGCACAGATACGCAGTATTTT.

The gene calls are TRBV6-1 and TRBJ2-2; 7 nucleotides match TRBD1. Per germline, CDR1 MNHNS and CDR2 SASEGT. This CDR3 is built from 16 residues. The junction had 9 bases not matched to a gene; V was cut back by 3 bases and J by 5 bases. The CDR3 sequence: CASSDLQGEKTGELFF. As DNA, the CDR3 is TGTGCCAGCAGTGACCTCCAGGGGGAGAAAACCGGGGAGCTGTTTTTT.

V is TRBV12-3 or TRBV12-4 and J is TRBJ1-5; 10 nucleotides line up with TRBD1. CDR3 length: 13 residues. V lost 8 bases and J lost 6; bases outside the gene matches: 4. CDR3 sequence: CASSDRGFQPQHF. CDR3 DNA: TGTGCCAGCTCGGACAGGGGGTTTCAGCCCCAGCATTTT.

The chain has TRBV10-3 and TRBJ1-6, with 9 positions matching TRBD1. J gave up 3 bases and V 6 bases, and 12 bases lay outside the gene matches. The CDR3 extends over 18 amino acids. Germline assignment: CDR1 ENHRY and CDR2 SYGVKD. CDR3 nucleotides: TGTGCCATCAGCAGGGACAGGGTCGTAATCAACTATAATTCACCCCTCCACTTT. It encodes CAISRDRVVINYNSPLHF.

CDR3 sequence reads: CASSGLAGGTYEQYF. CDR3 in DNA: TGTGCCAGCTCGGGACTAGCGGGGGGAACCTACGAGCAGTACTTC. This chain uses TRBV21-1 with TRBJ2-7; the listed D gene, TRBD2, was not tested against the DNA. TRBV21-1 is annotated as a pseudogene. The CDR3 consists of 15 residues.

The chain uses TRBV6-5 and TRBJ1-1; D call uncertain. Germline loops: CDR1 MNHEY, CDR2 SVGAGI. V lost 7 bases and J 1 base, leaving 10 bases between the germline ends. There are 13 residues in the CDR3. The CDR3 sequence: CASTDTENTEAFF. Written as DNA, the CDR3 is TGTGCCAGCACCGATACAGAGAACACTGAAGCTTTCTTT.

This clone was recorded only once. The chain is built from TRBV7-2 and TRBJ2-4; TRBD1 is a possible D gene (6 bases). Germline loops: CDR1 SGHTA, CDR2 FQGNSA. This CDR3 spans 16 amino acids. V was pared by 5 bases and J by 0 bases, with 14 bases between. The CDR3 region has the DNA TGTGCCAGCAGCGTCCAGGGGTACCTAGCCAAAAACATTCAGTACTTC. The encoded protein is CASSVQGYLAKNIQYF. The full variable domain, in which reference TRBV7-2 and TRBJ2-4 provide the parts outside the CDR3, is GAGVSQSPSNKVTEKGKDVELRCDPISGHTALYWYRQSLGQGLEFLIYFQGNSAPDKSGLPSDRFSAERTGGSVSTLTIQRTQQEDSAVYLCASSVQGYLAKNIQYFGAGTRLSVL.

This clone has just a few counts. The gene calls are TRBV2 and TRBJ1-5, with D maybe TRBD1 (5 bases). V was cut by 2 bases and J by 1 base, with 9 bases left in between. CDR1 is SNHLY, CDR2 FYNNEI, per germline. CDR3 length equals 15 residues. In nucleotides, the CDR3 is TGTGCCAGCAGTGAATTGGACACAAGCAATCAGCCCCAGCATTTT. Residues: CASSELDTSNQPQHF.